This passage covers 27 T cell receptor beta chains from one sample sequenced in a study of CXCR3-negative and CXCR3-positive naive CD8 T cells. General observations from the study: TRB CDR3s were more hydrophobic in CXCR3-positive than in CXCR3-negative naive cells.

These TCRs' antigens remain unknown. 5' RACE that incorporated UMI labels was used to prepare the TRB cDNA libraries. Following a re-call of the 5' RACE reads, TCRdb has one entry per CDR3 protein and lacks DNA. This sample contains around 8,400 distinct CDR3 sequences. The sample taken for sequencing was naive CXCR3+ CD8+ T cells from blood. Indicated subset: CD45RO-CCR7+CD27+CD95- naive CD8+ T cells expressing CXCR3 (TNR3+). These receptors originate from a human donor in good health. Some clones in this sample may be carry-over from other donors' samples.

The chain recombines TRBV30 with TRBJ1-1; the TCRdb D gene call, TRBD1, has no DNA to confirm it. Germline CDR1 is GTSNPN and CDR2 is SVGIG (reference sequence). This CDR3 has 14 amino acids. CDR3 amino acids: CAWSVGPRATEAFF. Variable domain in full (rest from reference TRBV30 and TRBJ1-1): SQTIHQWPATLVQPVGSPLSLECTVEGTSNPNLYWYRQAAGRGLQLLFYSVGIGQISSEVPQNLSASRPQDRQFILSSKKLLLSDSGFYLCAWSVGPRATEAFFGQGTRLTVV.

This clonotype ranks as medium-sized (0.01 to 0.1%) in terms of frequency. The V and J genes are TRBV6-5 and TRBJ2-1; TCRdb gives TRBD2 as the D gene, but with no DNA this cannot be confirmed. The CDR3 covers 15 residues. Germline V gene data show CDR1 as MNHEY and CDR2 as SVGAGI. The CDR3 spells CASSQSGRGYNEQFF.

The chain is built from TRBV10-3 and TRBJ2-5; no DNA is available, so the TRBD1 call from TCRdb remains unchecked. The CDR3 is made up of 13 amino acids. CDR1 is ENHRY, CDR2 SYGVKD, per germline. CDR3 loop: CAISDDSQETQYF.

The V gene is TRBV29-1, the J gene TRBJ1-1. The V gene's germline CDR1 is SQVTM and CDR2 ANQGSEA. The CDR3 is made up of 12 amino acids. This CDR3 reads CSVEDLEPEAFF.

This clonotype is classed as medium-sized (0.01 to 0.1%) by frequency. This CDR3 reads CASSLDRGVYEQYF. This rearrangement joins TRBV5-4 to TRBJ2-7; TCRdb indicates TRBD1, and absent DNA this call remains unverified. From germline, CDR1 is SGHNT and CDR2 YYREEE (reference sequence). The CDR3 sequence is 14 residues long.

V gene TRBV7-2 combines with J gene TRBJ1-2; TCRdb's D call, TRBD1, is unchecked because there is no DNA. The CDR3 length is 16 residues. The germline gives CDR1 SGHTA, CDR2 FQGNSA. The CDR3 region is CASSFRLTGDDYGYTF.

Frequency places this clonotype as medium-sized. The chain recombines TRBV7-2 with TRBJ2-2; lacking DNA, the TRBD1 call made by TCRdb goes unchecked. This CDR3 is 14 amino acids long. Germline loops: CDR1 SGHTA, CDR2 FQGNSA. CDR3 amino acids: CASSFLGGTGELFF.

This clonotype registers medium-sized by frequency. The chain has TRBV4-1 and TRBJ2-1; absent DNA, TCRdb's TRBD2 call cannot be checked. Germline CDR1 is MGHRA and CDR2 is YSYEKL. The CDR3 totals 15 residues. CDR3 loop: CASSQGTSGGNEQFF.

The CDR3 loop reads CASSLQVTYEQYF. The chain links TRBV28 to TRBJ2-7. CDR1 is MDHEN and CDR2 is SYDVKM in the germline V gene. The CDR3 spans 13 residues.

J is TRBJ1-5 and V is TRBV28; with no DNA, the TCRdb D assignment of TRBD1 cannot be verified. Germline-derived CDR1 and CDR2 are MDHEN and SYDVKM. The CDR3 length is 14 residues. The CDR3 loop reads CASSSSHTGQPQHF. The full variable domain, completed using reference TRBV28 and TRBJ1-5, is DVKVTQSSRYLVKRTGEKVFLECVQDMDHENMFWYRQDPGLGLRLIYFSYDVKMKEKGDIPEGYSVSREKKERFSLILESASTNQTSMYLCASSSSHTGQPQHFGDGTRLSIL.

V and J are TRBV6-6 and TRBJ2-7. CDR3 length: 12 residues. Germline V lookup: CDR1 MNHNY, CDR2 SVGAGI (reference sequence). The CDR3 sequence: CASSYDGYEQYF.

The rearrangement links TRBV19 to TRBJ2-7; no DNA is available, so the TRBD1 call from TCRdb remains unchecked. The CDR3 has 15 residues. Germline CDR1 LNHDA, CDR2 SQIVND (reference sequence). CDR3 loop: CASSTDGDANYEQYF.

The chain couples TRBV29-1 to TRBJ2-7; TCRdb proposes TRBD1, but this gene call is untestable without DNA. Germline CDR1 SQVTM, CDR2 ANQGSEA. The CDR3 loop spans 16 amino acids. This chain's CDR3 is CSVENPGDRGPYEQYF.

This clonotype is called medium-sized based on its frequency. The chain has TRBV29-1 and TRBJ1-2. In germline, CDR1 is SQVTM, CDR2 ANQGSEA. CDR3 length equals 13 residues. CDR3 region: CSVEQFTNYGYTF. The full variable domain, its missing parts supplied by reference TRBV29-1 and TRBJ1-2, is SAVISQKPSRDICQRGTSLTIQCQVDSQVTMMFWYRQQPGQSLTLIATANQGSEATYESGFVIDKFPISRPNLTFSTLTVSNMSPEDSSIYLCSVEQFTNYGYTFGSGTRLTVV.

The CDR3 spells CASSQVAGGTYEQYF. The V and J genes are TRBV14 and TRBJ2-7; TCRdb lists TRBD2, though no DNA is available to test this call. The CDR3 sequence is 15 residues long. CDR1 and CDR2 (germline): SGHDN, FVKESK.

The chain combines TRBV5-5 with TRBJ2-3; the D gene TCRdb calls, TRBD2, cannot be checked with no DNA. The CDR3 is 14 residues long. The V gene's germline CDR1 is SGHKS and CDR2 YYEKEE (reference sequence). The CDR3 protein is CASSLRGGTDTQYF.

Frequency places this clonotype as medium-sized. The chain has TRBV12-3 or TRBV12-4 and TRBJ2-1; TCRdb's D gene call, TRBD1, goes unchecked for lack of DNA. CDR3 length: 13 amino acids. CDR3 sequence reads: CASLGVTYNEQFF.

This chain connects TRBV29-1 to TRBJ2-1. The CDR3 spans 15 residues. Looked up from germline, CDR1 is SQVTM and CDR2 is ANQGSEA. CDR3 residues: CSVWRIPNSYNEQFF.

This chain uses TRBV28 with TRBJ1-1; TCRdb calls TRBD1, which cannot be checked without DNA. Germline assignment: CDR1 MDHEN and CDR2 SYDVKM. The length of the CDR3 is 16 residues. The CDR3 spells CASSFPGRPKGTEAFF.

The rearrangement links TRBV29-1 to TRBJ2-1; TCRdb's D call of TRBD2 is untestable without DNA. CDR1 SQVTM and CDR2 ANQGSEA come from the germline V gene. This CDR3 comprises 16 residues. The CDR3 region is CSVEGGLLHSYNEQFF.

According to its frequency, this clonotype is medium-sized. The chain combines TRBV27 with TRBJ2-1. Germline V gene lookup returns CDR1 MNHEY and CDR2 SMNVEV (reference sequence). This CDR3 contains 13 residues. The CDR3 loop is CASSLSSLNEQFF.

This clonotype is deemed medium-sized by its frequency. The chain has TRBV20-1 and TRBJ2-7; the D call from TCRdb, TRBD2, cannot be confirmed without DNA. The CDR3 totals 15 residues. The germline CDR1 and CDR2 sequences are DFQATT and SNEGSKA (reference sequence). The CDR3 protein is CSAPPIAGLTYEQYF.

The chain recombines TRBV28 with TRBJ2-3; with no DNA, the TCRdb D assignment of TRBD2 cannot be verified. The CDR3 is 19 amino acids. The germline V gene encodes CDR1 MDHEN and CDR2 SYDVKM. The CDR3: CASSTQLAGVEWGTDTQYF. Together with reference TRBV28 and TRBJ2-3, the CDR3 gives the full variable domain: DVKVTQSSRYLVKRTGEKVFLECVQDMDHENMFWYRQDPGLGLRLIYFSYDVKMKEKGDIPEGYSVSREKKERFSLILESASTNQTSMYLCASSTQLAGVEWGTDTQYFGPGTRLTVL.

By frequency, this clonotype is medium-sized. The V gene is TRBV7-9, the J gene TRBJ2-7; as DNA is missing, the TRBD1 call by TCRdb cannot be tested. CDR3 length: 15 amino acids. The germline V gene encodes CDR1 SEHNR and CDR2 FQNEAQ (reference sequence). This CDR3 reads CASTPGAVGFGEQYF.

The rearrangement links TRBV7-6 to TRBJ1-1. CDR1 SGHVS and CDR2 FNYEAQ come from the germline V gene. CDR3 size: 13 residues. The CDR3 sequence is CASSLDLGTEAFF. Filled out from reference TRBV7-6 and TRBJ1-1, the complete variable domain reads GAGVSQSPRYKVTKRGQDVALRCDPISGHVSLYWYRQALGQGPEFLTYFNYEAQQDKSGLPNDRFSAERPEGSISTLTIQRTEQRDSAMYRCASSLDLGTEAFFGQGTRLTVV.

This clonotype is classed as medium-sized by frequency. The rearrangement uses TRBV20-1 and TRBJ2-1; TCRdb names TRBD2, which stays unverified in the absence of DNA. The CDR3 sequence is 14 residues long. The V gene's germline CDR1 is DFQATT and CDR2 SNEGSKA (reference sequence). The CDR3 sequence: CSAGLVGSYNEQFF.

Judged by frequency, this clonotype is medium-sized (0.01 to 0.1%). This chain links TRBV20-1 with TRBJ2-5. The germline gives CDR1 DFQATT, CDR2 SNEGSKA (reference sequence). The CDR3 is made up of 12 amino acids. CDR3 in amino acids: CSASDSGETQYF.